Listed below are T cell receptor beta chains from one sample, sequenced in a study of human T cells and chemical hapten exposure. TCRdb re-analysed the RACE reads in MiXCR, keeping a single row per CDR3 protein. The data hold tens of thousands of distinct CDR3 sequences, with over 9% observed a single time. The sample was whole blood, taken in connection with sensitization to the hapten diphenylcyclopropenone (DPC). The receptor set was obtained from a woman in her 50s with alopecia areata. Some clones in this sample may be carry-over from other donors' samples. Both conserved end residues are part of each CDR3. D genes are given only for firm matches.

NA TRBV4-2 CASSQDGKKNTEAFF
NA TRBV20-1 CSASDHLQETQYF
TRBD1 TRBV9 CASSLTGTANSGNTIYF
TRBD1 TRBV28 CASKSGTGPQPQHF
TRBD2 TRBV12-3/TRBV12-4 CASSSVNSGSGVEQFF
TRBD1 TRBV11-2 CASSLDDRGRGTDIQYF
NA TRBV18 CASSPPGGGNEKLFF
NA TRBV28 CASTRAGSYNEQFF
TRBD2 TRBV11-3 CASSFLSERGEQFF
TRBD1 TRBV28 CASSTGQRIAFF